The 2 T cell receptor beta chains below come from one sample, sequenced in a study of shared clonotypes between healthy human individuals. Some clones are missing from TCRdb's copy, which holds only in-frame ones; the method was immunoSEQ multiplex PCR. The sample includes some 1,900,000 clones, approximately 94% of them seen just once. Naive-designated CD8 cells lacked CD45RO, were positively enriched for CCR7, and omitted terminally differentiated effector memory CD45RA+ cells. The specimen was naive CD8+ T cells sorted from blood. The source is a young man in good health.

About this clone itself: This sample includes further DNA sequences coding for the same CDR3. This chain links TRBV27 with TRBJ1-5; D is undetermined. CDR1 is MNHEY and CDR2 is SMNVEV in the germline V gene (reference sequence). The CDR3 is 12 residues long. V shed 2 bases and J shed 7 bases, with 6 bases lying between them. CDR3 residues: CASSLVGQPQHF. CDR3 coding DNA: TGTGCCAGCAGTTTAGTCGGGCAGCCCCAGCATTTT.

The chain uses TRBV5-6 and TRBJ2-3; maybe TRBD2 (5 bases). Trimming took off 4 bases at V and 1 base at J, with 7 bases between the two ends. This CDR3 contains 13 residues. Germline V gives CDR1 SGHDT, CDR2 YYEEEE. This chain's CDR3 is CASSTGGTDTQYF. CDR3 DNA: TGTGCCAGCAGCACCGGGGGCACAGATACGCAGTATTTT.